The source of this T cell receptor (beta chain) is a study of blood T cell repertoires in COVID-19. Study in general: T cells, B-cell-depleted T cells, or PBMCs supplied cDNA or gDNA.

Original processing notes: Amplification with reference gene primers provided the estimates of nucleated cell counts. The assay was immunoSEQ multiplex PCR, and TCRdb's table has in-frame clones only and misses some. V and J calls and clone size follow that table, whereas D and trimming were derived from the DNA. The data hold about 180,000 clones, with 89% observed a single time. CDR1 and CDR2 from the germline V gene are MNHEY and SVGAGI. The CDR3 loop spans 14 amino acids. The ends were cut back, 7 bases at V and 5 bases at J, with 12 bases in the middle. Cohort placement rested on clinical history that participants reported themselves.

The gene calls are TRBV6-5 and TRBJ1-6; D might be TRBD1 (6 bases). Sequencing was performed on PBMCs or T cells enriched from blood (not recorded which). The source of this sequence is a woman between 40 and 50 years old with acute COVID-19. The CDR3 is CASTSGHHNSPLHF. CDR3 coding DNA: TGTGCCAGCACATCGGGACACCATAATTCACCCCTCCACTTT.